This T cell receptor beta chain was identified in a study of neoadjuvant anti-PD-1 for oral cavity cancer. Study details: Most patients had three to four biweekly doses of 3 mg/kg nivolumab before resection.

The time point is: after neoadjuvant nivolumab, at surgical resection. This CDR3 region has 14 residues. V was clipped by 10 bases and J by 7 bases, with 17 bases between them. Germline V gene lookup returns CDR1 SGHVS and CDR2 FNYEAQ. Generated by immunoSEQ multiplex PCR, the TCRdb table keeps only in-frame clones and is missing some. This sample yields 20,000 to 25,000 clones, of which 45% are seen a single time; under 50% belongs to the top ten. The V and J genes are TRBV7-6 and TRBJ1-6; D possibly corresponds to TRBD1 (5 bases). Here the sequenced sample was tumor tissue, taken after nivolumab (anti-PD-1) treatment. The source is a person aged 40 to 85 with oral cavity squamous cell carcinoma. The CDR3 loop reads CAIGAGPRNSPLHF. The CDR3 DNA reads TGTGCCATTGGGGCCGGGCCTCGGAATTCACCCCTCCACTTT.